This T cell receptor beta chain stems from a study of blood T cells in healthy people across ages. Study summary: About one barcoded TCR beta cDNA was captured per two T cells.

This clonotype was found once. Its specificity is unknown. Germline CDR1 and CDR2: ENHRY and SYGVKD. This CDR3 spans 16 amino acids. V gave up 2 bases and J gave up 0 bases, with 12 bases separating them. Using a J-beta primer mix together with a sample-barcoded 5' primer, a second PCR was run for roughly 6 to 12 cycles. A template-switch adaptor with 12 random nucleotides tagged each cDNA molecule. A single record per CDR3 protein comes from TCRdb applying MiXCR to the 5' RACE reads. The sample lists under 1,000,000 distinct CDR3 sequences, 35% to 50% occurring once. Study-wide results and caveats: Percentage of naive T cells showed a strong correlation with TCR beta diversity.

With each sample, at least 5.5 micrograms of total RNA were extracted. The TCR sequence derives from an elderly man in good health. V and J are TRBV10-3 and TRBJ2-3, with D uncertain. Sequencing was carried out using blood. Here the CDR3 reads CAISEPCAVSTDTQYF. CDR3 sequence (DNA): TGTGCCATCAGTGAGCCCTGTGCTGTCAGCACAGATACGCAGTATTTT.